This T cell receptor beta chain was recovered during a study of shared clonotypes between healthy human individuals. Across the whole study: There were three CD4 naive, three CD4 memory, two CD8 naive and one CD8 memory plates per donor.

Sorted-subset replicate PCRs used 200 ng DNA, some 33,000 T cell genomes. How the authors handled the data: For the immunoSEQ data, sequences were junction-only without quality scores, so filtering differed. TCRdb's copy holds only in-frame clones and misses some; the assay was immunoSEQ multiplex PCR. V, J and clone size reflect that table, while D and trimming were determined from the DNA. Among around 1.9 million clones listed, roughly 93% were seen once. Naive CD8 cells lacked CD45RO, underwent positive selection for CCR7 and left out terminally differentiated effector memory CD45RA+ cells. The CDR3 contains 18 residues. Deletions cut 2 bases from V and 0 bases from J, with 16 bases between. Germline values: CDR1 ENHRY, CDR2 SYGVKD.

Sequencing used naive CD8+ T cells from PBMCs. The chain links TRBV10-3 to TRBJ2-2, with D possibly matching TRBD2 (6 bases). The receptor's source is a man younger than 30 in good health. Some clones in this sample may be carry-over from other donors' samples. Written as DNA, the CDR3 is TGTGCCATCAGTGAGGGGACTTTGTCCGCAGCGAACACCGGGGAGCTGTTTTTT. Protein product: CAISEGTLSAANTGELFF.